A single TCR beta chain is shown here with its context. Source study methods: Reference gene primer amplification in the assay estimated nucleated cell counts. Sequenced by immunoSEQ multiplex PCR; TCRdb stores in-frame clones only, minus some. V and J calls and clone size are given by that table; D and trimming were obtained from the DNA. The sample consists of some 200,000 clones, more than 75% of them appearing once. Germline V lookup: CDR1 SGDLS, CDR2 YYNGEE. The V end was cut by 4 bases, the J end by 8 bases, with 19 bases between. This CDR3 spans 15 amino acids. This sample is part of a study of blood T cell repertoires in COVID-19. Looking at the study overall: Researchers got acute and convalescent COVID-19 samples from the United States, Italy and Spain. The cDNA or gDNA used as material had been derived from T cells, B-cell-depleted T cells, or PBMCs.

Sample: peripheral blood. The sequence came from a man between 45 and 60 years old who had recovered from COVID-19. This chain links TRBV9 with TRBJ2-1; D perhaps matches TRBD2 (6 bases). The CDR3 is CASSPLGGSLDEQFF. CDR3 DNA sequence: TGTGCCAGCAGCCCCCTCGGGGGATCGCTCGATGAGCAGTTCTTC.